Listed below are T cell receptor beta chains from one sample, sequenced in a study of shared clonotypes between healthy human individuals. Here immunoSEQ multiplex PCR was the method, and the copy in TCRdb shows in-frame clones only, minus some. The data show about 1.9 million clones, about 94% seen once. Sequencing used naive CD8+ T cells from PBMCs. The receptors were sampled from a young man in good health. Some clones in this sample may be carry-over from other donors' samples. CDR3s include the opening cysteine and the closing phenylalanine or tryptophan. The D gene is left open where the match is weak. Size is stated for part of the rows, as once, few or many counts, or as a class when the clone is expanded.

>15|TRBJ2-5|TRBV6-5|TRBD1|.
TGTGCCAGCAGTTACACACAGGGGGTCCGAGAGACCCAGTACTTC
CASSYTQGVRETQYF
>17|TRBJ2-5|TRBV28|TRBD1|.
TGTGCCAGCAGCCCATCGTCGGGACAGGGGGCTTGGGAGACCCAGTACTTC
CASSPSSGQGAWETQYF
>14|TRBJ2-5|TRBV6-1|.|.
TGTGCCAGCAGTAAGTGGCACATCCAAGAGACCCAGTACTTC
CASSKWHIQETQYF
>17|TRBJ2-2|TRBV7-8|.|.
TGTGCCAGCAATAGGAACGAGGACAGATGGAACACCGGGGAGCTGTTTTTT
CASNRNEDRWNTGELFF
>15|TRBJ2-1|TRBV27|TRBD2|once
TGTGCCAGCAGTTTGTCTAGCGGGAGGTACAATGAGCAGTTCTTC
CASSLSSGRYNEQFF
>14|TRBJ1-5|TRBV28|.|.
TGTGCCAGCAGAATGACGGTTAGCAATCAGCCCCAGCATTTT
CASRMTVSNQPQHF
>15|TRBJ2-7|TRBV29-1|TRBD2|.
TGCAGCGTAGCCGGGACTAGCGGGAGTAATCACGAGCAGTACTTC
CSVAGTSGSNHEQYF
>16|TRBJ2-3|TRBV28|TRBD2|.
TGTGCCAGCAGCGGAACTAGCGGGAGGGCCTTAGATACGCAGTATTTT
CASSGTSGRALDTQYF
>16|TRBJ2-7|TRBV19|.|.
TGTGCCAGTACTGTCCAGGGGGGGGCAAGCTTCTACGAGCAGTACTTC
CASTVQGGASFYEQYF
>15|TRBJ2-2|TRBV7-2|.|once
TGTGCCAGCAGCTTAGTAGCGAGAGACACCGGGGAGCTGTTTTTT
CASSLVARDTGELFF
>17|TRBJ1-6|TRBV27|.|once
TGTGCCAGCATGGGGACCGTCCCGAGCTCCTATAATTCACCCCTCCACTTT
CASMGTVPSSYNSPLHF
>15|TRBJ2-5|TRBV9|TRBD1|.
TGTGCCAGCAGCGGCCGGGACAGGGGATCGGAGACCCAGTACTTC
CASSGRDRGSETQYF
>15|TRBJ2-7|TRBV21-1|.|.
TGTGCCAGCAGCAAAGATAGCGGGATCCCCTACGAGCAGTACTTC
CASSKDSGIPYEQYF
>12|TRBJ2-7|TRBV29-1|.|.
TGCAGCGTTGTGGTAGCTCCGGGGGAGCAGTACTTC
CSVVVAPGEQYF
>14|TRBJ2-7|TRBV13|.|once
TGTGCCAGCAGCTTGGAGGACTGGCCATACGAGCAGTACTTC
CASSLEDWPYEQYF
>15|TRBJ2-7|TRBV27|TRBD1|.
TGTGCCAGCAGTAAACCGGGACAGGGGTCCTACGAGCAGTACTTC
CASSKPGQGSYEQYF
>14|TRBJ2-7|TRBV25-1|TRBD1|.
TGTGCCAGCAGCTACCGGGACAGGGACTACGAGCAGTACTTC
CASSYRDRDYEQYF
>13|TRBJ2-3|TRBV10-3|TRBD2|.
TGTGCCATCAGGGCTAGCGGGGCCGAGGATCCGTATTTT
CAIRASGAEDPYF
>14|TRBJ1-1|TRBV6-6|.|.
TGTGCCAGCAGTTACCCTTCCGGGACCACTGAAGCTTTCTTT
CASSYPSGTTEAFF
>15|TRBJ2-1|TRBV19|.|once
TGTGCCAGTAATACACTAAGCTCCTCTTACAATGAGCAGTTCTTC
CASNTLSSSYNEQFF
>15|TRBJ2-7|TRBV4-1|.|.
TGCGCCAGCAGCCAAGTGTACCGGGAATCCTACGAGCAGTACTTC
CASSQVYRESYEQYF
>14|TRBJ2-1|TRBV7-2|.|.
TGTGCCAGCAGCTTAGTCGGGTCCTACAATGAGCAGTTCTTC
CASSLVGSYNEQFF
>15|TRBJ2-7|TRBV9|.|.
TGTGCCAGCAGCGTAGACGGAGCCTTATCCTACGAGCAGTACTTC
CASSVDGALSYEQYF
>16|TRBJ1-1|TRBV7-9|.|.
TGTGCCAGCAGCTCCGGGCCCCAGGGGATGAACACTGAAGCTTTCTTT
CASSSGPQGMNTEAFF
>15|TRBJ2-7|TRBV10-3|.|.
TGTGCCATCAGTGTTCTGGACTATAGCTCCTACGAGCAGTACTTC
CAISVLDYSSYEQYF
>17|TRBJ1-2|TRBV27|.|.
TGTGCCAGCAGTTTAACTCCTATCGGCTGGGTTTCAAGGGGCTACACCTTC
CASSLTPIGWVSRGYTF
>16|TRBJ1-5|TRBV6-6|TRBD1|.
TGTGCCAGCAGTTACAATCCGGACAGGGCCGATCAGCCCCAGCATTTT
CASSYNPDRADQPQHF
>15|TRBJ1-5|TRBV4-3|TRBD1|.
TGCGCCAGCAGCCTGGGGACAGGGAGCAATCAGCCCCAGCATTTT
CASSLGTGSNQPQHF
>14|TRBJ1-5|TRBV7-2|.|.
TGTGCCAGCAGCCCCCGGGGGCGCAATCAGCCCCAGCATTTT
CASSPRGRNQPQHF
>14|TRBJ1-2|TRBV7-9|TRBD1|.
TGTGCCAGCAGCTCGATGGACAGGGTCTATGGCTACACCTTC
CASSSMDRVYGYTF
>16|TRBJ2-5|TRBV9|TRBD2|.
TGTGCCAGCAGCGCGACTAGCGGGAGTGGGTGGGAGACCCAGTACTTC
CASSATSGSGWETQYF